This TCR beta chain was retrieved from a study of T cells in Graves' hyperthyroidism and ophthalmopathy (dated by TCRdb to about 2019). About the investigation overall: Peripheral blood samples were taken at the time of initial diagnosis, prior to any treatment. To identify TCR V-J signatures that set the groups apart, the researchers used a discovery cohort of approximately 98 patients, made up of 40 to 45 with Graves' ophthalmopathy and 55 to 65 with stable Graves' hyperthyroidism. Prospective prediction of ophthalmopathy was tested in an independent validation cohort of 18 to 20 hyperthyroidism patients and 17 patients who later progressed to ophthalmopathy. The 75 to 100 discovery patients were divided at random into training and test sets in a 7:3 ratio. In roughly six Graves' hyperthyroidism patients, the study also compared T-cell repertoires from thyroid tissue with T-cell repertoires from blood. Once sampling was done, hyperthyroidism patients were given methimazole at a starting dose of 30 mg daily, whereas ophthalmopathy patients were given high-dose intravenous methylprednisolone. According to the paper, TCR Vbeta CDR3 sequencing was carried out on 120 to 150 peripheral blood samples, which came from fewer than 50 ophthalmopathy, approximately 72 hyperthyroidism and around 17 progressor patients.

In the ophthalmopathy patients, disease was moderately to severely active, with a Clinical Activity Score of 3 or more, a NOSPECS grade of 4 or more, and a duration of less than 3 months. Patients with uncontrolled infections, other autoimmune diseases, pregnancy or lactation were excluded. Diagnoses were established on the basis of clinical symptoms, serum thyroxine and TRAb, thyroid ultrasound, and orbital computed tomography. PBMCs were separated from approximately 9.9 ml of fresh peripheral blood using Ficoll-Paque density gradient centrifugation. Total RNA was extracted with Trizol reagent, and quality was checked on an Agilent 2100 Bioanalyzer. The TCR beta CDR3 regions were amplified from RNA transcripts. The TCR CDR3 was subjected to a first round of RT-PCR using the HTBI primer set and the Qiagen OneStep RT-PCR kit. A second multiplex PCR round built the libraries, followed by size selection and purification. Sequencing of the libraries was done on an Illumina HiSeq2000 using paired-end 100 bp reads. Concerning the study's data processing: SOAPnuke was used to process the raw data, throwing out any read that contained adapters or uncalled bases, had a mean Phred below 15, or lacked an exact constant-primer or identifier match. High-quality paired reads were merged with COPE v1.2.5, and unique nucleotide sequences were defined as clonotypes. MiTCR v1.1 was used to align clonotypes to the IMGT TRBV, TRBD and TRBJ reference segments. Only V-J combinations with frequency above 0.0001, covering 99.2% of repertoires, were analysed. A TCS score was defined as the ratio of F50 (clonal expansion) to E x V (chaos), with BLOSUM62-based TCRdist applied between CDR3 peptides within each V-J. Welch's t-statistics and random forest reduced fewer than 600 V-J features to 10 to 15, which were used in a naive Bayes classifier (R e1071). The raw public data were reprocessed by TCRdb itself: fastp quality trimming at Q25, MiXCR clonotype calling, in-frame beta chains only. Records with the same CDR3 protein are collapsed into one entry carrying the most frequent genes and DNA. These V and J calls rely on TCRdb rather than the paper's analysis. This sample comprises about 600,000 distinct CDR3 sequences, approximately 15% of them detected only once. The ten top clones hold roughly 7.1% of the sample.

The investigation overall reported the following: A 13 V-J signature model separated ophthalmopathy from stable hyperthyroidism, with about 88% sensitivity and roughly 81% specificity in cross-validation and 80%/75% in testing. No statistical method was used to fix the sample size in advance, and group allocation was not hidden from the investigators. Most expanded thyroid clonotypes (frequency above 0.001) were also found in blood, which suggests that blood repertoires may mirror thyroid immune responses. In validation, the model predicted progression to ophthalmopathy a median of about 6.5 months before onset, with around 70% sensitivity and nearly 75% specificity.

This clonotype has more than one count but fewer than ten. Its cognate antigen has yet to be identified. A much larger clone differs by one base, so this may be a read error. Here the CDR3 omits its conserved ending phenylalanine or tryptophan, so a read error is the likely source. Unmatched junction bases come to 11, with V trimmed by 5 bases and J by 3 bases. The CDR3 sequence runs 16 residues, both termini included. The entry retains the CDR3 DNA only, 48 bases that are in frame from base 1. Taken from the germline V gene (reference sequence), the CDR1 and CDR2 loops are SEHNR and FQNEAQ. The sequencing input was blood. This TCR came from a woman aged 18-29 years with Graves' ophthalmopathy. The chain was built from TRBV7-9 and TRBJ1-2, and 8 bases in between align with TRBD1. The nucleotides read TGTGCCAGCAGCCACACGCCGGGACAGGACTACTATGGCTACACCCTC. Its protein product is CASSHTPGQDYYGYTL.